This T cell receptor (beta chain) derives from a study of cytomegalovirus exposure and HLA in healthy donors. Points from the study as a whole: Fewer N-insertions than the roughly 670-donor mean were reportedly shown by an Asian-associated ancestry cluster in a later analysis. A later analysis, which compared TCR beta chains of equal frequency, found the HLA-associated ones more clonally expanded.

Comments on this clone: The antigen is unknown.

This CDR3 comprises 12 residues. Germline values: CDR1 SGHRS, CDR2 YFSETQ. V was cut by 6 bases and J by 7 bases, with 10 bases left in between. Although they were nominally healthy when sampled, donors likely had unrecorded immune exposures. Use of 60 Vbeta and 13 Jbeta primers characterized the PCR. The data were produced by immunoSEQ multiplex PCR, yet TCRdb's version contains in-frame clones alone and is incomplete. This sample's table reports fewer than 30,000 clones. The rearrangement uses TRBV5-1 and TRBJ1-4; TRBD1 might be the D (6 bases). The sequenced sample consisted of PBMCs. This TCR came from a man under 40 in good health and CMV-seronegative. The CDR3 here is CASKGDGEKLFF. CDR3 nucleotides: TGCGCCAGCAAGGGGGACGGTGAAAAACTGTTTTTT.